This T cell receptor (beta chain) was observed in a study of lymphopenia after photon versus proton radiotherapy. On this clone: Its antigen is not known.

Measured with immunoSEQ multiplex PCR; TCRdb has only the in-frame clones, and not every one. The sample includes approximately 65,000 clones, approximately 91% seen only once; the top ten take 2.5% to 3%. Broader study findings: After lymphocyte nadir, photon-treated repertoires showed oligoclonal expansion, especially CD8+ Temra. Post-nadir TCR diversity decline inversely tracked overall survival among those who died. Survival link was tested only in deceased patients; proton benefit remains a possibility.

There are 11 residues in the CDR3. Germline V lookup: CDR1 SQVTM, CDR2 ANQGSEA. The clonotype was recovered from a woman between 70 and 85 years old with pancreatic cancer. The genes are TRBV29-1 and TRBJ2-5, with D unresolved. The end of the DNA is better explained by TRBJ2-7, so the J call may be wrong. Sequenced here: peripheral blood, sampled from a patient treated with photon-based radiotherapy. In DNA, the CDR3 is TGCAGCGTTGCCGTCTCCTACGAGCAGTACTTC. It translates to CSVAVSYEQYF.